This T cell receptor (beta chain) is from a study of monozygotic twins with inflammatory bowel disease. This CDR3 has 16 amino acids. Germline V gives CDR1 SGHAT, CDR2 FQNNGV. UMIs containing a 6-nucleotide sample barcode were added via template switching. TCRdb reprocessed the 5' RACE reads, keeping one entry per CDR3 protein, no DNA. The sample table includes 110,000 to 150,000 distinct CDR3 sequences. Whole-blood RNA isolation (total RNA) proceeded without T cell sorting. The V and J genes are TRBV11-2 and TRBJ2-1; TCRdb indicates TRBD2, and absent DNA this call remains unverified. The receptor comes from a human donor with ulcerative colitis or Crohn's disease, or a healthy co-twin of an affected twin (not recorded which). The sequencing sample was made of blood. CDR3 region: CASSLVGLAAYNEQFF. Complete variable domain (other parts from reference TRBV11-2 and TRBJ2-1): EAGVAQSPRYKIIEKRQSVAFWCNPISGHATLYWYQQILGQGPKLLIQFQNNGVVDDSQLPKDRFSAERLKGVDSTLKIQPAKLEDSAVYLCASSLVGLAAYNEQFFGPGTRLTVL.